This T cell receptor beta chain was recovered during a study of blood T cell repertoires in COVID-19. The overall study: Samples representing acute and convalescent COVID-19 were sourced from the United States, Italy and Spain. PBMCs, B-cell-depleted T cells, or T cells provided the cDNA or gDNA that made up the material.

CDR3 length: 13 residues. The V end lost 6 bases, the J end lost 4 bases, and 13 bases lay between the germline ends. The V gene's germline CDR1 is SGHTS and CDR2 YDEGEE. Original processing methods: Researchers report that nucleated cell counts were estimated from reference gene primer amplification. Assay used: immunoSEQ multiplex PCR; TCRdb lists only in-frame clones, some missing. V, J and clone size are those of that table, while D and trimming were read from the DNA. Of about 74,000 clones detected, around 90% appear once; the ten largest clones hold 29%. The clonotype comes from a woman older than 75 with active or convalescent COVID-19. Sequenced sample: peripheral blood. The chain combines TRBV5-8 with TRBJ1-2; maybe TRBD1 (5 bases). CDR3 in DNA: TGTGCCAGCACCCAGGACACCGTCTATGGCTACACCTTC. Protein: CASTQDTVYGYTF.